This T cell receptor (beta chain) is drawn from a study of blood T cell repertoires in COVID-19. Per the germline V gene, CDR1 is SGHTA and CDR2 is FQGNSA. This CDR3 region has 15 residues. V shed 5 bases and J shed 8 bases, with 20 bases lying between them. Profiled with immunoSEQ multiplex PCR; TCRdb holds only in-frame clones, not every one. The table lists some 180,000 clones, 80% of them singletons. The V gene is TRBV7-2, the J gene TRBJ2-3; possibly TRBD1 for D (5 bases). This clonotype originated in a man between 60 and 75 years old who had been exposed to COVID-19. The sequencing sample was made of PBMCs or T cells enriched from blood (not recorded which). The DNA of the CDR3 is TGTGCCAGCAGCCTAGAGGCCAGGGCCGAGGCTACGCAGTATTTT. This sequence encodes CASSLEARAEATQYF. The full variable domain, its missing parts supplied by reference TRBV7-2 and TRBJ2-3, is GAGVSQSPSNKVTEKGKDVELRCDPISGHTALYWYRQSLGQGLEFLIYFQGNSAPDKSGLPSDRFSAERTGGSVSTLTIQRTQQEDSAVYLCASSLEARAEATQYFGPGTRLTVL.